This entry describes one T cell receptor beta chain. V was pared by 0 bases and J by 7 bases, with 9 bases of the junction left unmatched. The CDR3 consists of 17 residues. Germline assignment: CDR1 SGHTA and CDR2 FQGNSA. Some clones are missing from TCRdb's copy, which holds only in-frame ones; the method was immunoSEQ multiplex PCR. The sample contains more than 60,000 clones, around nine tenths of which appear only once. This entry is derived from a study of technical replicates of blood from a few donors. Sample: PBMCs. The V gene is TRBV7-2, the J gene TRBJ2-1; TRBD2 agrees at 10 bases. This TCR came from a human donor in good health. Some clones in this sample may be carry-over from other donors' samples. The CDR3 DNA follows: TGTGCCAGCAGCTTAGCCCCCAGCGGGGGGGCCGGGAATGAGCAGTTCTTC. This translates into CASSLAPSGGAGNEQFF.